Listed here are 9 T cell receptor beta chains from one sample, sequenced in a study of immune cell composition in non-small cell lung cancer. Generated by immunoSEQ multiplex PCR, the TCRdb table keeps only in-frame clones and is missing some. The sample lists under 1,200 clones; 60% to 85% were seen once. The source material was lung tumor tissue. All receptors come from a human donor with non-small cell lung cancer.

The chain is built from TRBV5-1 and TRBJ2-7; TRBD2 is a possible D gene (6 bases). Trimming left V 0 bases short and J 6 bases short, with 10 bases between. Looked up from germline, CDR1 is SGHRS and CDR2 is YFSETQ. This CDR3 contains 13 residues. CDR3 nucleotides: TGCGCCAGCAGCTTGGCGGGGGTTGGCGAGCAGTACTTC. Amino acids: CASSLAGVGEQYF.

This clone occurred a few times. The chain has TRBV4-1 and TRBJ2-7, with 8 bases lining up with TRBD2. From germline, CDR1 is MGHRA and CDR2 YSYEKL. The trim removed 1 base at V and 0 bases at J, leaving 2 bases unmatched. The CDR3 contains 15 residues. The CDR3 here is CASSQVGGASYEQYF. CDR3 in DNA: TGCGCCAGCAGCCAAGTCGGGGGGGCCTCCTACGAGCAGTACTTC.

The chain employs TRBV10-1 and TRBJ1-6, with 9 bases lining up with TRBD1. V lost 7 bases to trimming and J lost 7 bases; unmatched junction nucleotides: 11. CDR1 WNHNN and CDR2 SYGVQD come from the germline V gene (reference sequence). This CDR3 spans 16 amino acids. The CDR3 DNA sequence: TGCGCCAGCATCCGGACCGGGACAGGGAGGAATTCACCCCTCCACTTT. Translation gives CASIRTGTGRNSPLHF.

This rearrangement joins TRBV9 to TRBJ1-3; a possible D gene is TRBD1 (6 bases). In germline, CDR1 is SGDLS, CDR2 YYNGEE. Trimming shortened V by 4 bases and J by 3 bases, and 17 bases separated the two germline ends. CDR3 length equals 16 residues. As DNA, the CDR3 is TGTGCCAGCAGCCCCTCCGGGGGGCACGGTGGAAACACCATATATTTT. It is translated as CASSPSGGHGGNTIYF.

This clone was counted between two and nine times. The V gene is TRBV5-4, the J gene TRBJ2-4; TRBD2 agrees at 7 bases. CDR3 length: 14 amino acids. With 2 bases clipped from V and 3 bases from J, the junction kept 2 bases outside the gene matches. The germline gives CDR1 SGHNT, CDR2 YYREEE (reference sequence). This CDR3 reads CASSFGGIKNIQYF. The CDR3 DNA follows: TGTGCCAGCAGCTTCGGGGGGATCAAAAACATTCAGTACTTC.

This clone has more than one count but fewer than ten. The rearrangement links TRBV5-1 to TRBJ2-7; 8 bases match TRBD1. The CDR3 is 15 amino acids. J gave up 3 bases and V 4 bases, and 9 bases lay outside the gene matches. Germline CDR1 SGHRS, CDR2 YFSETQ. CDR3 DNA sequence: TGCGCCAGCAGCCAAAGGACAGGGCCCAACTACGAGCAGTACTTC. Translated, it gives CASSQRTGPNYEQYF.

The chain has TRBV30 and TRBJ2-7; 8 nucleotides align to TRBD1. The trim removed 0 bases at V and 2 bases at J, leaving 3 bases unmatched. CDR3 length: 14 residues. Germline values: CDR1 GTSNPN, CDR2 SVGIG (reference sequence). The DNA of the CDR3 is TGTGCCTGGAGTGTCTCAGGGGGCGCCTACGAGCAGTACTTC. Protein product: CAWSVSGGAYEQYF.

This clone was observed a single time. The CDR3 sequence: CASSLRDREDIQYF. The CDR3 nucleotides are TGTGCCAGCAGCTTAAGGGACAGGGAGGACATTCAGTACTTC. The chain combines TRBV7-8 with TRBJ2-4, with 9 nucleotides matching TRBD1. The CDR3 contains 14 residues. Trimming cost V 2 bases and J 8 bases; bases outside gene matches: 4. CDR1 and CDR2 from the germline V gene are SGHVS and FQNEAQ.

The chain uses TRBV7-2 and TRBJ1-4; 8 nucleotides agree with TRBD1. With 2 bases clipped from V and 4 bases from J, the junction kept 6 bases outside the gene matches. The germline V gene encodes CDR1 SGHTA and CDR2 FQGNSA. CDR3 size: 16 residues. The CDR3 protein is CASSLLDRGLNEKLFF. The CDR3 nucleotides are TGTGCCAGCAGCTTACTTGACAGGGGACTTAATGAAAAACTGTTTTTT.